One and the same sample provided the 32 T cell receptor beta chains below, sequenced in a study of post-analysis software for immune sequencing data. Study outcomes and limitations: Four to six TRBV segments were significantly more frequent in patients than in controls. TRBV5-6, TRBV5-1 and TRBV20-1 were among these segments.

Unique-molecular-identifier-tagged TCR beta cDNA libraries were used. TCRdb analysed the PCR reads with MiXCR anew, one entry per CDR3 protein. The sample carries hundreds of thousands of distinct CDR3 sequences, approximately 45% recorded once. These TCRs' antigens remain unknown. The sample comprised blood. The receptor source for this set is a girl aged 10 to 17 with multiple sclerosis.

This clonotype showed up many times. V is TRBV29-1 and J is TRBJ2-7; weak D call: TRBD2 (5 bases). Trimming stripped 7 bases from V and 6 bases from J, with 13 bases between. The CDR3 has 11 amino acids. CDR1 and CDR2 (germline): SQVTM, ANQGSEA. CDR3 loop: CSGNHGGEQYF. The CDR3 DNA follows: TGCAGCGGGAATCACGGAGGCGAGCAGTACTTC.

Turning to this clonotype: This may be a read error: a much more frequent sequence differs by one nucleotide. This chain uses TRBV3-1 with TRBJ2-7, with D possibly called TRBD1 or TRBD2 (5 bases each). CDR1 LGHDT and CDR2 YNNKEL come from the germline V gene (reference sequence). The CDR3 totals 14 residues. V was trimmed by 4 bases and J by 0 bases, leaving 10 bases between them. The CDR3 spells CASSPWDGSYEQYF. CDR3 DNA: TGTGCCAGCAGCCCCTGGGACGGCTCCTACGAGCAGTACTTC.

The V call is TRBV7-9, the J call TRBJ2-7; 7 bases line up with TRBD1. Unmatched junction bases numbered 6, after V lost 10 bases and J lost 3 bases. The CDR3 spans 12 residues. Per the germline V gene, CDR1 is SEHNR and CDR2 is FQNEAQ (reference sequence). CDR3 DNA sequence: TGTGCCACTCAGACAGGGAGCTACGAGCAGTACTTC. Translated, it gives CATQTGSYEQYF.

The chain links TRBV6-5 to TRBJ2-5; no reliable D call. With the DNA end fitting TRBJ2-7 better, the J assignment may be wrong. The CDR3 runs to 14 residues. CDR1 and CDR2 (germline): MNHEY, SVGAGI. In DNA, the CDR3 is TGTGCCAGCAGGTCCGTGGGAAGGCAGTCCGAGCAGTACTTC. Translated: CASRSVGRQSEQYF.

V and J are TRBV5-5 and TRBJ2-5; 8 bases agree with TRBD1. Per germline, CDR1 SGHKS and CDR2 YYEKEE (reference sequence). CDR3 size: 16 residues. V shed 0 bases, J shed 2 bases, and the junction held 6 bases outside the gene matches. The CDR3 coding sequence is TGTGCCAGCAGCTTGGGGACAGGGTATCAACAAGAGACCCAGTACTTC. It encodes CASSLGTGYQQETQYF.

This chain joins TRBV7-2 and TRBJ1-2, with a tentative D call TRBD1 (6 bases). Trimming stripped 3 bases from V and 11 bases from J, with 13 bases between. Germline V lookup: CDR1 SGHTA, CDR2 FQGNSA. This CDR3 is 12 amino acids long. CDR3 DNA sequence: TGTGCCAGCAGCTTCCCGGGACAATTTTACACCTTC. Protein sequence: CASSFPGQFYTF.

This chain joins TRBV24-1 and TRBJ2-7; 8 nucleotides line up with TRBD2. This CDR3 spans 18 amino acids. The V and J ends lost 3 bases and 2 bases, in that order; junction bases with no gene match: 14. Germline V gene lookup returns CDR1 KGHDR and CDR2 SFDVKD. The CDR3 region has the DNA TGTGCCACCAGTGATACCAACCCTCGAGCGGGAGAACCCTACGAGCAGTACTTC. Translation: CATSDTNPRAGEPYEQYF.

The gene calls are TRBV20-1 and TRBJ2-4; 11 bases are shared with TRBD2. The CDR3 is 15 amino acids. Germline V CDR1 and CDR2: DFQATT, SNEGSKA (reference sequence). V trimming: 3 bases; J trimming: 7 bases; junction bases outside the gene matches: 8. CDR3 sequence (DNA): TGCAGTGCTAGCTTAGCGGGAGGGCCGATGAACATTCAGTACTTC. It codes for CSASLAGGPMNIQYF.

The chain uses TRBV20-1 and TRBJ1-2, with D hard to call. Per germline, CDR1 DFQATT and CDR2 SNEGSKA (reference sequence). The CDR3 loop spans 9 amino acids. Trimming stripped 3 bases from V and 8 bases from J, with 4 bases between. In nucleotides, the CDR3 is TGCAGTGCTAGGGAAGGCTACACCTTC. Translation: CSAREGYTF.

The chain carries TRBV20-1 and TRBJ2-5; D is unclear. Germline lookup yields CDR1 DFQATT and CDR2 SNEGSKA (reference sequence). The CDR3 consists of 14 residues. The V gene lost 1 base and the J gene lost 0 bases, with 9 bases spanning the gap. DNA for the CDR3: TGCAGTGCTAGAGTATGGCGCAACCAAGAGACCCAGTACTTC. This codes for CSARVWRNQETQYF.

This chain's CDR3 is CAWSVLAGGYEQYF. The CDR3 DNA sequence: TGTGCCTGGAGTGTTTTAGCGGGAGGATACGAGCAGTACTTC. The chain has TRBV30 and TRBJ2-7, with 10 bases fitting TRBD2. After removal of 0 bases from V and 4 bases from J, the junction contained 3 bases not matched to a gene. CDR1 is GTSNPN, CDR2 SVGIG, per germline (reference sequence). The CDR3 is 14 amino acids.

The rearrangement uses TRBV6-5 and TRBJ2-1; 10 nucleotides match TRBD1. The CDR3 is made up of 16 amino acids. Per the germline V gene, CDR1 is MNHEY and CDR2 is SVGAGI. V gave up 2 bases and J gave up 5 bases; unmatched junction bases: 6. Here the CDR3 reads CASSYTGQGSDNEQFF. For the CDR3, the DNA is TGTGCCAGCAGTTACACGGGACAGGGGTCGGACAATGAGCAGTTCTTC.

This clonotype came up a few times. V gene TRBV27 combines with J gene TRBJ2-7; 8 bases agree with TRBD2. The ends lost 9 bases at V and 4 bases at J; junction bases unmatched: 11. CDR3 size: 14 residues. Germline V gene data show CDR1 as MNHEY and CDR2 as SMNVEV (reference sequence). The CDR3: CASSVAGYRYEQYF. DNA for the CDR3: TGTGCCAGTTCTGTAGCGGGGTATAGGTACGAGCAGTACTTC.

This chain joins TRBV7-9 and TRBJ1-4; weak D call: TRBD1 (6 bases). The CDR3 totals 17 residues. Germline CDR1 is SEHNR and CDR2 is FQNEAQ (reference sequence). V was shortened by 0 bases and J by 5 bases, with 16 bases between the two germline ends. The CDR3 reads CASSLALGGGGNEKLFF. In DNA, the CDR3 is TGTGCCAGCAGCTTAGCTCTGGGCGGGGGCGGAAATGAAAAACTGTTTTTT.

In its sample, this clonotype was seen a few times. V gene TRBV12-3 or TRBV12-4 combines with J gene TRBJ2-7; D unclear. Trimming left V 6 bases short and J 0 bases short, with 12 bases between. The CDR3 covers 14 residues. CDR3 sequence (DNA): TGTGCCAGCAGGTATCAGGCTACCTCCTACGAGCAGTACTTC. This codes for CASRYQATSYEQYF.

The chain joins TRBV5-1 to TRBJ2-7, with D unclear. There are 13 residues in the CDR3. V was cut by 3 bases and J by 4 bases, with 11 bases left in between. CDR1 is SGHRS, CDR2 YFSETQ, per germline. Here the CDR3 DNA reads TGCGCCAGCAGCTCATCCAGTGCGTACGAGCAGTACTTC. Encoded protein: CASSSSSAYEQYF.

V is TRBV25-1 and J is TRBJ1-4, with D uncertain. The length of the CDR3 is 15 residues. Germline V gene sequence: CDR1 MGHDK, CDR2 SYGVNS. The V end was cut by 1 base, the J end by 7 bases, with 13 bases between. The CDR3 is CASSELDGGGEKLFF. CDR3 coding DNA: TGTGCCAGCAGTGAATTAGACGGAGGCGGTGAAAAACTGTTTTTT.

The rearrangement uses TRBV7-2 and TRBJ2-3, with D perhaps matching TRBD1 (6 bases). This CDR3 is 14 amino acids long. V gave up 2 bases and J gave up 10 bases, with 16 bases separating them. Germline V lookup: CDR1 SGHTA, CDR2 FQGNSA. CDR3 DNA: TGTGCCAGCAGCTTAAGGGGGAGTTCGGATGCGCAGTATTTT. This codes for CASSLRGSSDAQYF.

CDR3 sequence reads: CASRRGQYDNTQYF. The CDR3 DNA reads as TGTGCCAGCAGAAGGGGACAGTACGACAATACGCAGTATTTT. The chain uses TRBV27 and TRBJ2-3; 7 nucleotides line up with TRBD1. The CDR3 sequence is 14 residues long. The V segment lost 6 bases and the J segment 7 bases; nucleotides outside the gene matches: 10. Germline V gives CDR1 MNHEY, CDR2 SMNVEV (reference sequence).

The V call is TRBV14, the J call TRBJ1-2, with TRBD1 as a possible D gene (5 bases). The CDR3 has 15 amino acids. V shed 5 bases and J shed 0 bases, with 13 bases lying between them. Germline loops: CDR1 SGHDN, CDR2 FVKESK. The CDR3: CASSYKRGANYGYTF. CDR3 DNA sequence: TGTGCCAGCAGCTACAAAAGAGGGGCTAACTATGGCTACACCTTC.

This clonotype was found a few times. One junction end does not reproduce the germline sequence, and a read error may be involved. The gene calls are TRBV7-7 and TRBJ2-1, with TRBD2 identical over 10 bases. Per germline, CDR1 SSHAT and CDR2 FNYEAQ (reference sequence). The CDR3 totals 20 residues. Here the CDR3 DNA reads TGTGCTAGCAGCTTAATGCCCCCTGGGCTAGCGGGAGTCACCTACAATGAGCAGTTCTTC. Translated: CASSLMPPGLAGVTYNEQFF. The full variable domain, rest sourced from reference TRBV7-7 and TRBJ2-1, is GAGVSQSPRYKVTKRGQDVTLRCDPISSHATLYWYQQALGQGPEFLTYFNYEAQPDKSGLPSDRFSAERPEGSISTLTIQRTEQRDSAMYRCASSLMPPGLAGVTYNEQFFGPGTRLTVL.

With regard to this clonotype: This CDR3 fails to terminate in the conserved phenylalanine or tryptophan, so it likely reflects a read error. The chain carries TRBV20-1 and TRBJ2-1; the D is unclear. V lost 1 base and J 10 bases, leaving 11 bases between the germline ends. Germline CDR1 is DFQATT and CDR2 is SNEGSKA (reference sequence). The CDR3 consists of 12 residues. CDR3 in DNA: TGCAGTGCTAGAGCCCCCAGCTACGAGCAGTTCTTA. Its protein is CSARAPSYEQFL.

The chain couples TRBV5-5 to TRBJ1-6; D is perhaps TRBD1 (6 bases). The CDR3 covers 15 residues. Germline CDR1 and CDR2: SGHKS and YYEKEE (reference sequence). V was shortened by 0 bases and J by 10 bases, with 14 bases between the two germline ends. The CDR3 spells CASSLDRVDRSPLHF. In nucleotides, the CDR3 is TGTGCCAGCAGCTTGGACAGGGTGGATAGGTCACCCCTCCACTTT.

This clonotype has more than one count but fewer than ten. In nucleotides, the CDR3 is TGTGCCAGCGCCCAAACGGGACAGGGGAGCGAGCAGTACTTC. Amino acid sequence: CASAQTGQGSEQYF. The chain employs TRBV27 and TRBJ2-7; 10 nucleotides align to TRBD1. V was clipped by 8 bases and J by 6 bases; unmatched bases: 10. Germline CDR1 and CDR2: MNHEY and SMNVEV (reference sequence). The CDR3 is 14 residues long.

This chain connects TRBV5-1 to TRBJ2-1; D call uncertain. CDR1 and CDR2 (germline): SGHRS, YFSETQ. The CDR3 is 15 amino acids. V was pared by 5 bases and J by 0 bases, with 12 bases between. CDR3 in DNA: TGCGCCAGCAGGTCCGACTCGAGCTCCTACAATGAGCAGTTCTTC. Translating gives CASRSDSSSYNEQFF.

The chain employs TRBV24-1 and TRBJ2-5, with D possibly TRBD1 on 5 matching bases. V dropped 3 bases and J dropped 1 base, with 14 bases sitting between them. Germline V gives CDR1 KGHDR, CDR2 SFDVKD. The CDR3 spans 16 residues. The CDR3 nucleotides read TGTGCCACCAGTGATCCTCGACAGAACACCCAAGAGACCCAGTACTTC. Its translation is CATSDPRQNTQETQYF.

On this clonotype itself: The junction and the germline gene differ at one end; a read error may be behind it. This chain connects TRBV7-2 to TRBJ2-3; 7 positions match TRBD1. The CDR3 consists of 13 residues. Per germline, CDR1 SGHTA and CDR2 FQGNSA. CDR3 DNA: TGTGCCAGCAGTCAAATGGGGACAGTTACGCAGTATTTT. Protein product: CASSQMGTVTQYF.

The chain recombines TRBV12-3 or TRBV12-4 with TRBJ2-1, with 7 bases lining up with TRBD2. V lost 8 bases and J lost 0; bases outside the gene matches: 1. CDR3 size: 13 residues. CDR3 residues: CASREASYNEQFF. For the CDR3, the DNA is TGTGCCAGCCGGGAGGCCTCCTACAATGAGCAGTTCTTC.

Turning to this clonotype: An end of the junction does not agree with germline; a read error may underlie this. The chain links TRBV25-1 to TRBJ1-5, with D uncertain. The CDR3 has 14 amino acids. Germline CDR1 and CDR2: MGHDK and SYGVNS. CDR3 residues: CASRRTKINQPPHF. CDR3 DNA: TGTGCCAGCCGTCGTACTAAGATAAATCAGCCCCCGCATTTT.

Ten or more counts support this clonotype. The chain recombines TRBV10-3 with TRBJ2-7, with 9 nucleotides matching TRBD1. This CDR3 contains 12 residues. V gave up 8 bases and J gave up 5 bases; unmatched junction bases: 4. CDR1 is ENHRY, CDR2 SYGVKD, per germline. The CDR3 DNA sequence: TGTGCCATCGTAGGGACAGGGAACGAGCAGTACTTC. It specifies CAIVGTGNEQYF.

This chain links TRBV12-3 or TRBV12-4 with TRBJ1-1; no clear D gene. This CDR3 contains 15 residues. The germline V and J ends were trimmed by 5 bases and 1 base, with 14 bases remaining between them. CDR3 amino acids: CASSRSGQRNTEAFF. DNA for the CDR3: TGTGCCAGCAGTCGATCCGGGCAGAGGAACACTGAAGCTTTCTTT.

This chain links TRBV11-1 with TRBJ1-1; TRBD1 matches 10 bases. Germline CDR1 is SGHAT and CDR2 is FQDESV (reference sequence). J gave up 3 bases and V 2 bases, and 6 bases lay outside the gene matches. There are 16 residues in the CDR3. The CDR3 DNA reads TGTGCCAGCAGCTTAACCAGGACAGGGGGATACACTGAAGCTTTCTTT. Amino acids: CASSLTRTGGYTEAFF.